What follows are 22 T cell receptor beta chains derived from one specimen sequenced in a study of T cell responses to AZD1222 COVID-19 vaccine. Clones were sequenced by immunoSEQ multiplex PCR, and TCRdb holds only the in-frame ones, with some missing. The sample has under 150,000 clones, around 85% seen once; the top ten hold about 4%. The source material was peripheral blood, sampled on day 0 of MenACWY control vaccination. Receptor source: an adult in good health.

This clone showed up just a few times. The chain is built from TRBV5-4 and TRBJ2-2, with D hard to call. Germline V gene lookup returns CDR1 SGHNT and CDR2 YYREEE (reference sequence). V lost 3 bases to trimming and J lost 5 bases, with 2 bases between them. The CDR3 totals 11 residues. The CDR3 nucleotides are TGTGCCAGCAGCTCGACCGGGGAGCTGTTTTTT. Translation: CASSSTGELFF.

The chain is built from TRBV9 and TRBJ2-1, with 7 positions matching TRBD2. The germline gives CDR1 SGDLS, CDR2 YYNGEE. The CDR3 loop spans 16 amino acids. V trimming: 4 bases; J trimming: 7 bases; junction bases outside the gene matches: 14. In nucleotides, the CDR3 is TGTGCCAGCAGCCCCGGTGGACTAGTAGGTCGTAATGAGCAGTTCTTC. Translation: CASSPGGLVGRNEQFF. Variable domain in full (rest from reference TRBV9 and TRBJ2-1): DSGVTQTPKHLITATGQRVTLRCSPRSGDLSVYWYQQSLDQGLQFLIQYYNGEERAKGNILERFSAQQFPDLHSELNLSSLELGDSALYFCASSPGGLVGRNEQFFGPGTRLTVL.

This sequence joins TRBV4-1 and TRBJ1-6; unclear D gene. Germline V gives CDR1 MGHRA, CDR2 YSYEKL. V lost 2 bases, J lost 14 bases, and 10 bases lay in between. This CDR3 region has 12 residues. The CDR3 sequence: CASSQPGQTLHF. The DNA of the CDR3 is TGCGCCAGCAGCCAACCCGGGCAGACCCTCCACTTT.

The CDR3 region is CAIRGANQPQHF. DNA of the CDR3: TGTGCCATCCGAGGAGCGAATCAGCCCCAGCATTTT. This rearrangement joins TRBV10-3 to TRBJ1-5; D ambiguous. Germline CDR1 reads ENHRY; CDR2 reads SYGVKD. The length of the CDR3 is 12 residues. V lost 8 bases and J 4 bases, leaving 9 bases between the germline ends.

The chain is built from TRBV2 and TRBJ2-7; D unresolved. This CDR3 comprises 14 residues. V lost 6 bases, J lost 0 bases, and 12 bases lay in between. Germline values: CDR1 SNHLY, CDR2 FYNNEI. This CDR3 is CASRSDKSSYEQYF. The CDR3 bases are TGTGCCAGCAGGTCAGACAAGAGCTCCTACGAGCAGTACTTC.

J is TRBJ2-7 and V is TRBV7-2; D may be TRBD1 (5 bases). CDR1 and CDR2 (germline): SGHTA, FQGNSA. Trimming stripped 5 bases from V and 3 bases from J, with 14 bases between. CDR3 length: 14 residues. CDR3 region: CASSASRQIYEQYF. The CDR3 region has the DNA TGTGCCAGCAGCGCCTCAAGACAGATCTACGAGCAGTACTTC.

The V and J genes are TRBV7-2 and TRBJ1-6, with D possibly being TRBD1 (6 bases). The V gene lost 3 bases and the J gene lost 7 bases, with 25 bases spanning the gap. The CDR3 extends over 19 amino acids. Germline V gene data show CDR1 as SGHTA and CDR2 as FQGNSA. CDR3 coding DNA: TGTGCCAGCAGCTTCAGCGGGGGCCCCCGACCTTCCTCAAATTCACCCCTCCACTTT. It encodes CASSFSGGPRPSSNSPLHF.

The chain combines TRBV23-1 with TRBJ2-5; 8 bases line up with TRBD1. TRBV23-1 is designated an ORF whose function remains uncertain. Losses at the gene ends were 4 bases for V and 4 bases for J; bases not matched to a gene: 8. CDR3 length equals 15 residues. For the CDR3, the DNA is TGCGCCAGCAGTCCCGGACAGGGTAGAGGAGAGACCCAGTACTTC. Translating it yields CASSPGQGRGETQYF.

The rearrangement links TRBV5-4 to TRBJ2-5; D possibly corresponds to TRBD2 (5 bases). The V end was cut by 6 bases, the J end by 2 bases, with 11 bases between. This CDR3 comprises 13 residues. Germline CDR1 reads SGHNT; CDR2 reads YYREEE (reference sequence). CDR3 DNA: TGTGCCAGCATAGTTCGGACTCAAGAGACCCAGTACTTC. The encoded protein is CASIVRTQETQYF.

This CDR3 reads CASSYDRQNTEAFF. DNA for the CDR3: TGTGCCAGCAGTTATGACCGACAGAACACTGAAGCTTTCTTT. V usage is TRBV6-5 and J usage is TRBJ1-1; D is uncertain. V was clipped by 3 bases and J by 1 base, with 9 bases between them. The germline V gene encodes CDR1 MNHEY and CDR2 SVGAGI. The CDR3 is 14 residues long.

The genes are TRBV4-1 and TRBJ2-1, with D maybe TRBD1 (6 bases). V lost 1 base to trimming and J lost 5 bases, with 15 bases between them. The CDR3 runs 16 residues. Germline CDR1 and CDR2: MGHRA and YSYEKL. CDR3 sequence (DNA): TGCGCCAGCAGCCAAGGTCCAGGGGAGAGGGACAATGAGCAGTTCTTC. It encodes CASSQGPGERDNEQFF.

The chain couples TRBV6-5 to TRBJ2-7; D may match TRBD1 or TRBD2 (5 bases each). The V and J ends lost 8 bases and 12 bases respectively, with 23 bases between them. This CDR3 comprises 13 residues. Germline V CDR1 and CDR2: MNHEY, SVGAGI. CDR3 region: CASPGDGPYEGYF. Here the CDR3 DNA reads TGTGCCAGCCCCGGGGACGGACCCTACGAGGGGTACTTC.

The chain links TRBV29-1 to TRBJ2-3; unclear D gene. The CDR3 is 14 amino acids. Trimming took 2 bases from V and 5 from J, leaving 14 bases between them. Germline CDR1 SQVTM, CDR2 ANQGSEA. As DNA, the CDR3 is TGCAGCGTTGAAAAGGCCTCAGTCGGAGATACGCAGTATTTT. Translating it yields CSVEKASVGDTQYF.

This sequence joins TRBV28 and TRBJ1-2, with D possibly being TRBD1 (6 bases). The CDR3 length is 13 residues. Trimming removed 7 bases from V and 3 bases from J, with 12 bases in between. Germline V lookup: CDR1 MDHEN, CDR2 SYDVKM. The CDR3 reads CASNGGPYYGYTF. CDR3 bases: TGTGCCAGCAATGGGGGGCCCTACTATGGCTACACCTTC.

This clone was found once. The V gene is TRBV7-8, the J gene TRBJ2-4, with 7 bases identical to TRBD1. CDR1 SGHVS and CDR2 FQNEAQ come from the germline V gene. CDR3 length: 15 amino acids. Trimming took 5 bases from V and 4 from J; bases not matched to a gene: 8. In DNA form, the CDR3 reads TGTGCCAGCAGCACGGGGACAGCAGCTAAAAACATTCAGTACTTC. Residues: CASSTGTAAKNIQYF.

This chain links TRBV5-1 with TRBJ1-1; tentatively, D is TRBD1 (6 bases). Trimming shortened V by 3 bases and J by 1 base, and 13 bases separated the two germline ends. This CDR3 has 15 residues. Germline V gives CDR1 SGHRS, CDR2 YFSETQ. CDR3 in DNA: TGCGCCAGCAGCTCCGGGACACATAGGAACACTGAAGCTTTCTTT. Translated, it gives CASSSGTHRNTEAFF. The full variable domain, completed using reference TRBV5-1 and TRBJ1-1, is KAGVTQTPRYLIKTRGQQVTLSCSPISGHRSVSWYQQTPGQGLQFLFEYFSETQRNKGNFPGRFSGRQFSNSRSEMNVSTLELGDSALYLCASSSGTHRNTEAFFGQGTRLTVV.

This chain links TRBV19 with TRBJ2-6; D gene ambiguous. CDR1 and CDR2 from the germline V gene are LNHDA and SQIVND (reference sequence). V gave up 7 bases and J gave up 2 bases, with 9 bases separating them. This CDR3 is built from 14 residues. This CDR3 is CASKGDPGANVLTF. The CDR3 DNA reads TGTGCCAGTAAGGGTGACCCTGGGGCCAACGTCCTGACTTTC.

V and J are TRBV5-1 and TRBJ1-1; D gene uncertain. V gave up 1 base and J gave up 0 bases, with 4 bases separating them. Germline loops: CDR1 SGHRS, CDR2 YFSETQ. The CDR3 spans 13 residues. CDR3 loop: CASSLTVNTEAFF. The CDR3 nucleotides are TGCGCCAGCAGCTTGACCGTGAACACTGAAGCTTTCTTT.

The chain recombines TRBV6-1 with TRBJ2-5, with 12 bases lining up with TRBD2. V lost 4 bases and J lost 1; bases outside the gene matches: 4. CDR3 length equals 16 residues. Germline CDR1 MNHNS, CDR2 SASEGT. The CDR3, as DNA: TGTGCCAGCAGTGTGACTAGCGGGGGCAGCCAAGAGACCCAGTACTTC. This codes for CASSVTSGGSQETQYF.

In DNA, the CDR3 is TGTGCCAGCAGCTCCCGACTCGGTCCACAGCCCCAGCATTTT. Encoded protein: CASSSRLGPQPQHF. The chain joins TRBV3-1 (or the pseudogene TRBV3-2) to TRBJ1-5, with D uncertain. CDR1 is LGHDT and CDR2 is YNNKEL in the germline V gene (reference sequence). The CDR3 covers 14 residues. The V end lost 5 bases, the J end lost 7 bases, and 15 bases lay between the germline ends.

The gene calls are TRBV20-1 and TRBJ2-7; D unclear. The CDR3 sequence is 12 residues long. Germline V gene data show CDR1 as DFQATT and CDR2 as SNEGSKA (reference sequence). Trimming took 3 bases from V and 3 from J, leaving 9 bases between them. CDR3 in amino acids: CSASRQLYEQYF. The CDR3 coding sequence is TGCAGTGCTAGTCGGCAACTCTACGAGCAGTACTTC.

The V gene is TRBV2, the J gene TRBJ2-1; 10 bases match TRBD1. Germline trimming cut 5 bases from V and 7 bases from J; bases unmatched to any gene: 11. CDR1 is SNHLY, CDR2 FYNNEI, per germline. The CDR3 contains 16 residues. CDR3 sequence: CASSFPTGGYSNEQFF. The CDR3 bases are TGTGCCAGCAGTTTCCCGACAGGGGGCTATTCTAATGAGCAGTTCTTC.